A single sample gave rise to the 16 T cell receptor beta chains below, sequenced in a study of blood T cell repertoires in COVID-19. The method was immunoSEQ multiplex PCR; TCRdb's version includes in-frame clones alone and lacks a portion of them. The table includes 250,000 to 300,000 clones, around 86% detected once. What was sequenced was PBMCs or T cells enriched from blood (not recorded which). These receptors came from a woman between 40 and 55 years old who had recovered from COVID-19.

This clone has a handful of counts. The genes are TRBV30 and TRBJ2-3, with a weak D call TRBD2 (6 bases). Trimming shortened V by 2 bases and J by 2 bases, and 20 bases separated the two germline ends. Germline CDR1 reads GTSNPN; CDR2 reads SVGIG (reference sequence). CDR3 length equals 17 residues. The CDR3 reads CAWSHHWGRRATDTQYF. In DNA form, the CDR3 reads TGTGCCTGGAGTCACCACTGGGGTCGGAGGGCCACAGATACGCAGTATTTT.

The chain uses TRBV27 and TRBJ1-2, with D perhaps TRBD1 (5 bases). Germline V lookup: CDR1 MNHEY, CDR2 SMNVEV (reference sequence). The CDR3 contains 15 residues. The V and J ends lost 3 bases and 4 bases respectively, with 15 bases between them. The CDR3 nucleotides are TGTGCCAGCAGTTTCAACACAGGCTCCGGCTATGGCTACACCTTC. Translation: CASSFNTGSGYGYTF.

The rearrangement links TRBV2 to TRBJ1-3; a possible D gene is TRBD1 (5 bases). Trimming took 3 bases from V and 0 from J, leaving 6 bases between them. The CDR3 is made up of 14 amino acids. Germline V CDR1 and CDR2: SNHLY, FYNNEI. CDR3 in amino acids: CASSETVSGNTIYF. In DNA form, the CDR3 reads TGTGCCAGCAGTGAGACAGTCTCTGGAAACACCATATATTTT.

The CDR3 loop is CATSRDPGTEYGYTF. The CDR3 bases are TGTGCCACCAGCAGAGATCCAGGGACAGAATATGGCTACACCTTC. The rearrangement uses TRBV15 and TRBJ1-2; 7 bases agree with TRBD1. Germline CDR1 LNHNV, CDR2 YYDKDF (reference sequence). The CDR3 sequence is 15 residues long. V dropped 0 bases and J dropped 5; count of bases not matched to a gene: 6.

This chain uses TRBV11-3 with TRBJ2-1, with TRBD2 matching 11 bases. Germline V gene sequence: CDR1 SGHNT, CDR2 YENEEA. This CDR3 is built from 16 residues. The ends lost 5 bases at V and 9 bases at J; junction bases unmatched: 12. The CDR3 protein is CASSRIAGGPFSEQFF. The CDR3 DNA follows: TGTGCCAGCAGCCGCATAGCGGGAGGGCCTTTTAGTGAGCAGTTCTTC.

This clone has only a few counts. CDR3 sequence reads: CASSFVQGNEKLFF. For the CDR3, the DNA is TGTGCCAGCAGCTTCGTCCAGGGAAATGAAAAACTGTTTTTT. The chain is built from TRBV7-2 and TRBJ1-4, with TRBD1 as a possible D gene (5 bases). This CDR3 region has 14 residues. The germline CDR1 and CDR2 sequences are SGHTA and FQGNSA. Trimming cost V 3 bases and J 5 bases, with 10 bases left between them.

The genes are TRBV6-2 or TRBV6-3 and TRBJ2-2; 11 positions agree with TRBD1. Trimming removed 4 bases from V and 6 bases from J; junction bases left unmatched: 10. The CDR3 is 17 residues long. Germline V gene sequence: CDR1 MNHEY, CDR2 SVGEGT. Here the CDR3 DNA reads TGTGCCAGCAGTTTCGGTGGACCGGGACAGGGGGCCGGGGAGCTGTTTTTT. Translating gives CASSFGGPGQGAGELFF.

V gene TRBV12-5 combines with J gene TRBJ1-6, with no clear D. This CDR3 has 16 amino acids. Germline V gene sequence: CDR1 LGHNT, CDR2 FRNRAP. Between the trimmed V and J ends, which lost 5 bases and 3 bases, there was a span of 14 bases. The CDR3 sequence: CASGGNSGNYNSPLHF. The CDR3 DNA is TGTGCTAGTGGTGGGAACTCGGGGAACTATAATTCACCCCTCCACTTT. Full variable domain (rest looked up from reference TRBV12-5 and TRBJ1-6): DARVTQTPRHKVTEMGQEVTMRCQPILGHNTVFWYRQTMMQGLELLAYFRNRAPLDDSGMPKDRFSAEMPDATLATLKIQPSEPRDSAVYFCASGGNSGNYNSPLHFGNGTRLTVT.

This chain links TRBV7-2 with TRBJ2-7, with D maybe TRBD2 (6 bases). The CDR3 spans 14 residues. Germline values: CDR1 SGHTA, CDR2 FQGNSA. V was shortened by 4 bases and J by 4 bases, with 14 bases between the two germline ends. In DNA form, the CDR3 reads TGTGCCAGCAGCTACGGCGGGACCAGGTACGAGCAGTACTTC. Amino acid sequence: CASSYGGTRYEQYF.

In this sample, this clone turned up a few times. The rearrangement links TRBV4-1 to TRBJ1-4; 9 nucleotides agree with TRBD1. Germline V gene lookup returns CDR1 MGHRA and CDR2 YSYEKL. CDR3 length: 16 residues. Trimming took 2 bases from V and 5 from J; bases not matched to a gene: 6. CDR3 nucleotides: TGCGCCAGCAGCCAATCTCAGACAGGGGGAAATGAAAAACTGTTTTTT. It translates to CASSQSQTGGNEKLFF.

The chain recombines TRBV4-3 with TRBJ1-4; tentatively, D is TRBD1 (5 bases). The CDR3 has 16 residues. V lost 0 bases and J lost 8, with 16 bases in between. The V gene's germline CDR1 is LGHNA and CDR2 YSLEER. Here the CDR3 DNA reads TGCGCCAGCAGCCAAGATTGGGGAGGGGCGGTGGAAAAACTGTTTTTT. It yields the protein CASSQDWGGAVEKLFF.

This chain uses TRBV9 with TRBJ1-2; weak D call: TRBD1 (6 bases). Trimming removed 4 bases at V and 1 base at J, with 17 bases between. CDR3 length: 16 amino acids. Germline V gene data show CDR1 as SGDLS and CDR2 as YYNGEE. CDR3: CASSTGRGAGNYGYTF. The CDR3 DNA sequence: TGTGCCAGCAGCACAGGGAGGGGGGCAGGTAACTATGGCTACACCTTC. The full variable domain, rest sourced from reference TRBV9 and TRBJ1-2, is DSGVTQTPKHLITATGQRVTLRCSPRSGDLSVYWYQQSLDQGLQFLIQYYNGEERAKGNILERFSAQQFPDLHSELNLSSLELGDSALYFCASSTGRGAGNYGYTFGSGTRLTVV.

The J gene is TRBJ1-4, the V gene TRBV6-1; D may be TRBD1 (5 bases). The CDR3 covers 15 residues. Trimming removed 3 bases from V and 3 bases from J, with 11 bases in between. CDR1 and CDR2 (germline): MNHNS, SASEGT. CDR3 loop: CASSDQPTANEKLFF. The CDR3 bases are TGTGCCAGCAGTGACCAACCGACAGCTAATGAAAAACTGTTTTTT.

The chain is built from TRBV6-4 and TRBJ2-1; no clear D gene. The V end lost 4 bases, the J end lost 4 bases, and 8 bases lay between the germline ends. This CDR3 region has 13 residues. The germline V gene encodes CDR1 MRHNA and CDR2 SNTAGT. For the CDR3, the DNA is TGTGCCAGCAGTGTCGAACAGTACAATGAGCAGTTCTTC. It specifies CASSVEQYNEQFF.

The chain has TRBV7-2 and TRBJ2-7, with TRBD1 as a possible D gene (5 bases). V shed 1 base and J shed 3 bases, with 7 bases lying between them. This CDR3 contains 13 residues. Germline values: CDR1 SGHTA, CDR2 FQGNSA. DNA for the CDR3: TGTGCCAGCAGCTTAGGACAGCTCTACGAGCAGTACTTC. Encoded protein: CASSLGQLYEQYF.

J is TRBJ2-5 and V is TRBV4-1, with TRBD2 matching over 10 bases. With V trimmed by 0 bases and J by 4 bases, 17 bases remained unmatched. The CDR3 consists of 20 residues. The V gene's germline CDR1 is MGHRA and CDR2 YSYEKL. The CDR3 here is CASSQERIAGGNLLRETQYF. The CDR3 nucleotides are TGCGCCAGCAGCCAAGAAAGGATAGCGGGGGGAAATTTACTAAGAGAGACCCAGTACTTC.